These T cell receptor beta chains were read from a single sample in a study of early T cells in non-severe SARS-CoV-2 infection. In TCRdb, the 5' RACE reads were re-called with MiXCR into one record per CDR3 protein. The table records roughly 90,000 distinct CDR3 sequences, 12% to 15% of them present only once. The sequencing sample was made of whole blood. The receptor source for this set is an adult who was a healthcare worker with PCR-confirmed SARS-CoV-2 infection or an uninfected control (not recorded which). Each CDR3 is given with its conserved first and last residue. Fields, in order: J gene, clone size, D gene, V gene, CDR3 protein, CDR3 DNA. A D gene is named only where the DNA matches it firmly. Rows give clone size only sometimes, using once, few, many, or a class for an expanded clone.

J: TRBJ1-6; size: .; D: .; V: TRBV28; CDR3: CASSFGRESSPLHF; DNA: TGTGCCAGCAGTTTCGGCAGGGAGAGTTCACCCCTCCACTTT
J: TRBJ2-3; size: many; D: TRBD1; V: TRBV6-5; CDR3: CASSFTGGRVTDTQYF; DNA: TGTGCCAGCAGCTTCACAGGGGGCAGGGTCACAGATACGCAGTATTTT
J: TRBJ1-5; size: .; D: TRBD1; V: TRBV6-1; CDR3: CASSSSGGGNQPQHF; DNA: TGTGCCAGCAGTTCTTCAGGGGGCGGCAATCAGCCCCAGCATTTT
J: TRBJ2-5; size: few; D: .; V: TRBV7-9; CDR3: CASSLALLRGWWQETQYF; DNA: TGTGCCAGCAGCTTAGCGTTGCTGAGGGGATGGTGGCAAGAGACCCAGTACTTC
J: TRBJ2-1; size: .; D: .; V: TRBV6-4; CDR3: CASSDASRSYNEQFF; DNA: TGTGCCAGCAGTGACGCATCCCGCTCCTACAATGAGCAGTTCTTC
J: TRBJ2-5; size: many; D: .; V: TRBV10-3; CDR3: CAIAGGDQETQYF; DNA: TGTGCCATCGCGGGTGGGGACCAAGAGACCCAGTACTTC
J: TRBJ2-7; size: few; D: TRBD2; V: TRBV20-1; CDR3: CSAIRTSGGQSYEQYF; DNA: TGCAGTGCAATAAGGACTAGCGGGGGGCAGAGCTACGAGCAGTACTTC
J: TRBJ2-2; size: few; D: TRBD1; V: TRBV7-2; CDR3: CASSQTGYTGELFF; DNA: TGTGCCAGCAGCCAGACAGGGTACACCGGGGAGCTGTTTTTT
J: TRBJ1-1; size: many; D: .; V: TRBV6-1; CDR3: CASRDSMNTEAFF; DNA: TGTGCCAGCAGGGACAGTATGAACACTGAAGCTTTCTTT
J: TRBJ1-5; size: few; D: .; V: TRBV11-2; CDR3: CASSPSTGSNQPQHF; DNA: TGTGCCAGCAGCCCTTCCACAGGGTCAAATCAGCCCCAGCATTTT
J: TRBJ2-1; size: few; D: .; V: TRBV9; CDR3: CASSVGTGQFF; DNA: TGTGCCAGCAGCGTAGGTACGGGGCAGTTCTTC
J: TRBJ2-1; size: .; D: TRBD1; V: TRBV7-3; CDR3: CASSPPGTGRNEQFF; DNA: TGTGCCAGCAGCCCACCTGGGACAGGACGTAATGAGCAGTTCTTC
J: TRBJ1-6; size: .; D: .; V: TRBV11-2; CDR3: CASSLDYSPLHF; DNA: TGTGCCAGCAGCTTAGATTATTCACCCCTCCACTTT
J: TRBJ2-3; size: .; D: .; V: TRBV2; CDR3: CASRSRGASHTQYF; DNA: TGTGCCAGCAGATCCCGGGGGGCCAGTCATACGCAGTATTTT
J: TRBJ2-3; size: many; D: TRBD1; V: TRBV19; CDR3: CASSPRTGVGTDTQYF; DNA: TGTGCCAGTAGTCCGCGGACAGGGGTGGGCACAGATACGCAGTATTTT
J: TRBJ1-2; size: many; D: .; V: TRBV10-2; CDR3: CASSFGYTF; DNA: TGCGCCAGCAGTTTCGGCTACACCTTC
J: TRBJ2-5; size: few; D: .; V: TRBV20-1; CDR3: CSARRPGETQYF; DNA: TGCAGTGCTAGGCGGCCGGGGGAGACCCAGTACTTC
J: TRBJ2-2; size: once; D: .; V: TRBV7-8; CDR3: CASSRDTNTGELFF; DNA: TGTGCCAGCAGTCGGGACACGAACACCGGGGAGCTGTTTTTT
J: TRBJ2-1; size: few; D: TRBD2; V: TRBV20-1; CDR3: CSAAAGGTYNEQFF; DNA: TGCAGTGCCGCCGCGGGGGGTACCTACAATGAGCAGTTCTTC
J: TRBJ2-1; size: few; D: .; V: TRBV7-9; CDR3: CASSLEGRANEQFF; DNA: TGTGCCAGCAGCTTAGAGGGCAGGGCCAATGAGCAGTTCTTC
J: TRBJ2-1; size: .; D: .; V: TRBV14; CDR3: CASSRITGAWRDRSYNEQFF; DNA: TGTGCCAGCAGCCGTATTACAGGGGCTTGGCGGGACCGCTCCTACAATGAGCAGTTCTTC
J: TRBJ2-5; size: few; D: TRBD1; V: TRBV6-2/TRBV6-3; CDR3: CASSRQGAETQYF; DNA: TGTGCCAGCAGCCGACAGGGAGCGGAGACCCAGTACTTC
J: TRBJ1-1; size: few; D: TRBD1; V: TRBV9; CDR3: CASSISGTGQEAFF; DNA: TGTGCCAGCAGCATAAGTGGGACAGGGCAAGAAGCTTTCTTT
J: TRBJ1-6; size: many; D: .; V: TRBV5-6; CDR3: CASSLAGYNSPLHF; DNA: TGTGCCAGCAGCTTGGCCGGGTATAATTCACCCCTCCACTTT
J: TRBJ1-6; size: .; D: .; V: TRBV12-3/TRBV12-4; CDR3: CASSFSPRGSPLHF; DNA: TGTGCCAGCAGTTTTAGTCCTCGGGGTTCACCCCTCCACTTT
J: TRBJ1-3; size: .; D: .; V: TRBV10-3; CDR3: CAIRGASGNTIYF; DNA: TGTGCCATCAGAGGAGCCTCTGGAAACACCATATATTTT
J: TRBJ2-1; size: .; D: TRBD2; V: TRBV28; CDR3: CASRGLAASSYNEQFF; DNA: TGTGCCAGCAGGGGACTAGCGGCGAGCTCCTACAATGAGCAGTTCTTC
J: TRBJ2-7; size: .; D: .; V: TRBV7-2; CDR3: CASSSRGGTTYYEQYF; DNA: TGTGCCAGCAGCTCCAGAGGGGGGACTACATACTACGAGCAGTACTTC
J: TRBJ2-1; size: .; D: .; V: TRBV20-1; CDR3: CSARADNEQFF; DNA: TGCAGTGCTAGAGCTGACAATGAGCAGTTCTTC
J: TRBJ2-3; size: few; D: TRBD2; V: TRBV12-3/TRBV12-4; CDR3: CAIGPGGSTDTQYF; DNA: TGTGCCATCGGTCCGGGGGGGAGCACAGATACGCAGTATTTT
J: TRBJ2-7; size: many; D: .; V: TRBV18; CDR3: CASSPTRMGQSAEYF; DNA: TGTGCCAGCTCACCAACTCGAATGGGTCAGTCGGCGGAATACTTC
J: TRBJ1-2; size: few; D: .; V: TRBV28; CDR3: CASYEGHLSYGYTF; DNA: TGTGCCAGCTACGAGGGACACCTATCCTATGGCTACACCTTC